The 18 T cell receptor beta chains given below trace back to one sample, sequenced in a study of STAT5B mutations in CD4+ large granular lymphocyte leukemia (dated by TCRdb to 2021 to 2024). Libraries were prepared through the immunoSEQ multiplex PCR assay. TCRdb re-hosts the immuneACCESS table, in-frame sequences only. Its copies lack some clones; in the studies checked, an unresolved V gene accounts for under half of them, and the cause for the rest is not known. Present in this sample are about 32,000 clones, about 70% of which were seen just once. 2% of the sample goes to the ten largest clones. Sequencing was performed on CD4+ T cells from blood buffy coats. The receptors were sampled from a human donor in good health.

The CDR3 nucleotides read TGTGCCAGCTCACCACTTCCCCGGGTCGGACAGGGCACAGATACGCAGTATTTT. Amino acid sequence: CASSPLPRVGQGTDTQYF. This chain joins TRBV18 and TRBJ2-3; 7 bases are a match to TRBD1. The V and J ends lost 1 base and 1 base, in that order; junction bases with no gene match: 11. The CDR3 extends over 18 amino acids. Germline V gene lookup returns CDR1 KGHSH and CDR2 LQKENI.

The gene calls are TRBV6-5 and TRBJ2-1; D tentatively fits TRBD1 or TRBD2 (6 bases each). The CDR3 sequence is 15 residues long. CDR1 is MNHEY and CDR2 is SVGAGI in the germline V gene. V was clipped by 5 bases and J by 6 bases, with 17 bases between them. The CDR3 is CASSTLALGGNEQFF. CDR3 coding DNA: TGTGCCAGCAGTACACTAGCTTTAGGGGGCAATGAGCAGTTCTTC.

The V call is TRBV30, the J call TRBJ1-4; D is unresolved. The CDR3 covers 14 residues. V lost 3 bases and J lost 8, with 16 bases in between. Germline values: CDR1 GTSNPN, CDR2 SVGIG (reference sequence). The CDR3 protein is CAWSPSRRWEKLFF. The CDR3 bases are TGTGCCTGGAGCCCCAGCCGGCGATGGGAAAAACTGTTTTTT.

The V and J genes are TRBV27 and TRBJ2-1; no clear D. V was pared by 5 bases and J by 5 bases, with 19 bases between. Germline V gene data show CDR1 as MNHEY and CDR2 as SMNVEV (reference sequence). The CDR3 totals 16 residues. As DNA, the CDR3 is TGTGCCAGCAGTCCTGTAAGGTATACAGAGGACAATGAGCAGTTCTTC. As protein: CASSPVRYTEDNEQFF.

This chain connects TRBV5-1 to TRBJ2-7, with 8 bases fitting TRBD1. Germline loops: CDR1 SGHRS, CDR2 YFSETQ. This CDR3 has 14 residues. The V and J ends lost 4 bases and 4 bases, in that order; junction bases with no gene match: 7. CDR3 nucleotide sequence: TGCGCCAGCAGCCCGCGGACAGGGAGGTACGAGCAGTACTTC. Translated: CASSPRTGRYEQYF.

The chain recombines TRBV5-5 with TRBJ2-3; D is unresolved. The CDR3 loop spans 15 amino acids. Germline lookup yields CDR1 SGHKS and CDR2 YYEKEE (reference sequence). V gave up 0 bases and J gave up 1 base, with 9 bases separating them. CDR3 amino acids: CASSLVGLGTDTQYF. CDR3 in DNA: TGTGCCAGCAGCTTGGTTGGATTGGGCACAGATACGCAGTATTTT.

The rearrangement links TRBV5-4 to TRBJ2-7, with 8 positions matching TRBD1. V was clipped by 4 bases and J by 1 base; unmatched bases: 7. The CDR3 has 15 residues. Germline V gene sequence: CDR1 SGHNT, CDR2 YYREEE (reference sequence). The CDR3, as DNA: TGTGCCAGCAGCGAAGGACAGGGCGGTTCCTACGAGCAGTACTTC. This translates into CASSEGQGGSYEQYF.

The chain recombines TRBV4-1 with TRBJ1-2; tentatively, D is TRBD1 (6 bases). Trimming cost V 4 bases and J 4 bases, with 22 bases left between them. There are 17 residues in the CDR3. Looked up from germline, CDR1 is MGHRA and CDR2 is YSYEKL. CDR3: CASSPPGDLRLGYGYTF. DNA of the CDR3: TGCGCCAGCAGCCCCCCAGGGGACCTCCGGCTTGGCTATGGCTACACCTTC.

Only a few counts were recorded for this clone. The J gene is TRBJ1-2, the V gene TRBV2; no reliable D call. Germline lookup yields CDR1 SNHLY and CDR2 FYNNEI. Trimming cost V 3 bases and J 5 bases, with 10 bases left between them. The CDR3 is 13 amino acids. CDR3 coding DNA: TGTGCCAGCAGTGAGGGGAGGGCTTATGGCTACACCTTC. Protein: CASSEGRAYGYTF.

The chain recombines TRBV30 with TRBJ1-5; D is possibly TRBD1 (6 bases). This CDR3 region has 13 residues. Germline values: CDR1 GTSNPN, CDR2 SVGIG (reference sequence). V was pared by 3 bases and J by 4 bases, with 10 bases between. CDR3 sequence reads: CAWRAGENQPQHF. The DNA of the CDR3 is TGTGCCTGGAGGGCAGGGGAAAATCAGCCCCAGCATTTT. Looking up the rest from reference TRBV30 and TRBJ1-5 gives the full variable domain: SQTIHQWPATLVQPVGSPLSLECTVEGTSNPNLYWYRQAAGRGLQLLFYSVGIGQISSEVPQNLSASRPQDRQFILSSKKLLLSDSGFYLCAWRAGENQPQHFGDGTRLSIL.

A remark on this clone: An end of the junction differs from the germline gene, which may be a read error. The CDR3 sequence is CASSPGTEAASHF. The CDR3, as DNA: TGTGCCAGCAGCCCCGGGACAGAGGCGGCCTCGCACTTC. V usage is TRBV9 and J usage is TRBJ2-7; 7 nucleotides line up with TRBD1. The CDR3 length is 13 residues. Germline loops: CDR1 SGDLS, CDR2 YYNGEE. Complete variable domain (other parts from reference TRBV9 and TRBJ2-7): DSGVTQTPKHLITATGQRVTLRCSPRSGDLSVYWYQQSLDQGLQFLIQYYNGEERAKGNILERFSAQQFPDLHSELNLSSLELGDSALYFCASSPGTEAASHFGPGTRLTVT.

The V and J genes are TRBV4-3 and TRBJ2-3; perhaps TRBD1 as D (5 bases). The CDR3 is made up of 17 amino acids. Per the germline V gene, CDR1 is LGHNA and CDR2 is YSLEER. Trimming shortened V by 5 bases and J by 2 bases, and 20 bases separated the two germline ends. The CDR3 DNA follows: TGCGCCAGCAGCAAAGGGGCTAGACTTCCTATCACAGATACGCAGTATTTT. It translates to CASSKGARLPITDTQYF.

In this sample, this clone turned up once. This chain joins TRBV10-3 and TRBJ1-1; tentatively, D is TRBD1 (6 bases). The V end was cut by 9 bases, the J end by 5 bases, with 19 bases between. Germline CDR1 reads ENHRY; CDR2 reads SYGVKD. The CDR3 length is 14 residues. In DNA, the CDR3 is TGTGCCATTAACAGGGACGGCCGGGAGACTGAAGCTTTCTTT. Translated, it gives CAINRDGRETEAFF.

The gene calls are TRBV7-2 and TRBJ1-2; 10 bases agree with TRBD1. The germline CDR1 and CDR2 sequences are SGHTA and FQGNSA. The CDR3 is made up of 14 amino acids. V trimming: 5 bases; J trimming: 4 bases; junction bases outside the gene matches: 4. The CDR3 DNA reads as TGTGCCAGCAGCCCGACAGGGGGCGGCTATGGCTACACCTTC. It translates to CASSPTGGGYGYTF. The whole variable domain, filled in from reference TRBV7-2 and TRBJ1-2, reads GAGVSQSPSNKVTEKGKDVELRCDPISGHTALYWYRQSLGQGLEFLIYFQGNSAPDKSGLPSDRFSAERTGGSVSTLTIQRTQQEDSAVYLCASSPTGGGYGYTFGSGTRLTVV.

The rearrangement links TRBV30 to TRBJ1-6, with D possibly being TRBD1 (6 bases). V was cut by 3 bases and J by 0 bases, with 9 bases left in between. Germline values: CDR1 GTSNPN, CDR2 SVGIG (reference sequence). CDR3 length: 15 residues. The CDR3 protein is CAWRPDSSYNSPLHF. The DNA of the CDR3 is TGTGCCTGGAGGCCGGACAGCTCCTATAATTCACCCCTCCACTTT.

The chain employs TRBV5-4 and TRBJ2-3, with 11 bases identical to TRBD1. The germline gives CDR1 SGHNT, CDR2 YYREEE (reference sequence). The J segment lost 6 bases and the V segment lost 6 bases, leaving 12 bases of the junction unmatched. The CDR3 loop spans 16 amino acids. CDR3 DNA sequence: TGTGCCAGCACCCAAACATTGGGACAGGGGGGCGATACGCAGTATTTT. It specifies CASTQTLGQGGDTQYF.

The chain recombines TRBV9 with TRBJ2-1; 7 bases agree with TRBD2. The CDR3 consists of 15 residues. The germline CDR1 and CDR2 sequences are SGDLS and YYNGEE. With V trimmed by 4 bases and J by 4 bases, 8 bases remained unmatched. CDR3 residues: CASSPLAHKYNEQFF. The CDR3 coding sequence is TGTGCCAGCAGCCCACTAGCGCATAAATACAATGAGCAGTTCTTC.

This sequence joins TRBV7-2 and TRBJ1-5, with no clear D. CDR3 length equals 14 residues. Trimming removed 4 bases from V and 4 bases from J, with 11 bases in between. Germline CDR1 SGHTA, CDR2 FQGNSA. The chain's CDR3 is CASSWIPENQPQHF. CDR3 DNA: TGTGCCAGCAGCTGGATCCCGGAGAATCAGCCCCAGCATTTT.